This T cell receptor (beta chain) was recovered during a study of blood T cell repertoires in COVID-19. Looking at the study overall: There were acute and convalescent COVID-19 samples, and they came from the United States, Italy and Spain.

Original processing methods: Amplified reference gene primers provided the basis for estimating nucleated cell counts. Sequencing used immunoSEQ multiplex PCR; TCRdb keeps in-frame clones, though not all of them. Clone size and the V and J calls come from that table; the DNA yielded D and trimming. The sample yields over 300,000 clones, roughly 85% seen once. The table lists this clone with a few counts. One junction end does not reproduce the germline sequence, and a read error may be involved. Germline CDR1 MNHEY, CDR2 SMNVEV (reference sequence). This CDR3 region has 8 residues. The chain carries TRBV27 and TRBJ1-2; D unclear. The material sequenced was peripheral blood. This receptor was obtained from a human donor in a cohort sampled during active COVID-19. CDR3: CASSTGYF. Written as DNA, the CDR3 is TGTGCCAGCAGCACGGGTTACTTC.